One and the same sample provided the 32 T cell receptor beta chains below, sequenced in a study of post-analysis software for immune sequencing data. Overall study results and limits: Five TRBV segments, including TRBV5-6, TRBV5-1 and TRBV20-1, were more frequent in patients than controls.

The antigens these receptors bind are not known. The library was made from cDNA and included unique molecular identifiers. Via MiXCR, TCRdb re-called the PCR reads, giving one row per CDR3 protein. Among roughly 800,000 distinct CDR3 sequences listed, about 53% were seen once. Sequencing used blood. The receptors here all came from a girl aged 5-17 years with multiple sclerosis.

The gene calls are TRBV5-6 and TRBJ1-2; D not certain. The germline V gene has CDR1 SGHDT and CDR2 YYEEEE. V lost 6 bases and J lost 3, with 9 bases in between. CDR3 length: 12 residues. The CDR3 sequence: CASTLRDYGYTF. CDR3 nucleotide sequence: TGTGCCAGCACCCTCCGGGACTATGGCTACACCTTC.

This chain uses TRBV29-1 with TRBJ2-7; D is perhaps TRBD1 (7 bases). Deletions cut 3 bases from V and 1 base from J, with 19 bases between. Germline values: CDR1 SQVTM, CDR2 ANQGSEA. CDR3 length: 16 amino acids. In DNA form, the CDR3 reads TGCAGCGTTGAGGGGGGTGCGGGACAGACTTCCTACGAGCAGTACTTC. It yields the protein CSVEGGAGQTSYEQYF.

The J gene is TRBJ1-2, the V gene TRBV20-1; 11 bases map to TRBD1. V lost 4 bases to trimming and J lost 0 bases; unmatched junction nucleotides: 10. This CDR3 has 17 residues. The germline CDR1 and CDR2 sequences are DFQATT and SNEGSKA (reference sequence). In DNA form, the CDR3 reads TGCAGTGCTACCCCCGGGACAGGGGGAACAACTAACTATGGCTACACCTTC. Its protein product is CSATPGTGGTTNYGYTF.

The chain carries TRBV20-1 and TRBJ1-4, with TRBD1 identical over 7 bases. Germline assignment: CDR1 DFQATT and CDR2 SNEGSKA (reference sequence). The CDR3 is 16 residues long. Trimming took 2 bases from V and 8 from J; bases not matched to a gene: 14. CDR3 sequence (DNA): TGCAGTGCTAGACTGACGGGCAGGGGGGGGTCCGAAAAACTGTTTTTT. This encodes CSARLTGRGGSEKLFF.

This clonotype was seen a few times. The V and J genes are TRBV5-4 and TRBJ2-7; 8 bases fit TRBD2. Per the germline V gene, CDR1 is SGHNT and CDR2 is YYREEE (reference sequence). The CDR3 has 15 residues. The V gene end was trimmed by 2 bases and the J gene end by 2 bases; junction bases not matched to a gene: 6. CDR3 sequence (DNA): TGTGCCAGCAGCTTACCGCCGGGACTAGCCTACGAGCAGTACTTC. As protein: CASSLPPGLAYEQYF. Based on the CDR3 plus reference TRBV5-4 and TRBJ2-7, the full variable domain is ETGVTQSPTHLIKTRGQQVTLRCSSQSGHNTVSWYQQALGQGPQFIFQYYREEENGRGNFPPRFSGLQFPNYSSELNVNALELDDSALYLCASSLPPGLAYEQYFGPGTRLTVT.

In this sample, this clonotype turned up a few times. CDR3 residues: CASSPTSGGAGSYNEQFF. The CDR3 nucleotides are TGCGCCAGCAGTCCGACTAGCGGGGGGGCGGGGAGCTACAATGAGCAGTTCTTC. The chain is built from TRBV10-2 and TRBJ2-1, with 14 positions matching TRBD2. V was clipped by 5 bases and J by 3 bases; unmatched bases: 9. CDR3 length: 18 residues. The germline CDR1 and CDR2 sequences are WSHSY and SAAADI.

This clonotype was observed a handful of times. The rearrangement joins TRBV7-9 to TRBJ2-4; D is tentatively TRBD1 or TRBD2 (5 bases each). Trimming removed 8 bases from V and 8 bases from J, with 10 bases in between. CDR3 length equals 11 residues. Germline CDR1 SEHNR, CDR2 FQNEAQ (reference sequence). CDR3 protein: CASGGPHIQYF. The CDR3 DNA reads as TGTGCCAGCGGGGGACCACACATTCAGTACTTC.

The rearrangement joins TRBV7-9 to TRBJ2-3; D assignment may be TRBD1 or TRBD2 (5 bases each). Germline assignment: CDR1 SEHNR and CDR2 FQNEAQ (reference sequence). V gave up 5 bases and J gave up 2 bases, with 11 bases separating them. The CDR3 sequence is 14 residues long. CDR3 sequence: CASSRWDLTDTQYF. DNA of the CDR3: TGTGCCAGCAGCCGCTGGGACCTCACAGATACGCAGTATTTT.

This clonotype was observed a single time. The CDR3 reads CASSLSRRGNEKLFF. CDR3 sequence (DNA): TGTGCCAGCAGCTTGAGCCGAAGGGGGAATGAAAAACTGTTTTTT. J is TRBJ1-4 and V is TRBV5-8; tentative D call: TRBD1 (6 bases). Deletions cut 1 base from V and 5 bases from J, with 12 bases between. Germline CDR1 and CDR2: SGHTS and YDEGEE. The CDR3 runs to 15 residues.

V is TRBV5-1 and J is TRBJ2-1, with 7 bases fitting TRBD1. Germline CDR1 SGHRS, CDR2 YFSETQ. The CDR3 spans 15 residues. V lost 0 bases and J lost 2; bases outside the gene matches: 2. CDR3 sequence: CASSLEGGTYNEQFF. CDR3 nucleotides: TGCGCCAGCAGCTTGGAAGGGGGCACCTACAATGAGCAGTTCTTC.

Concerning this clonotype: This CDR3 fails to terminate in the conserved phenylalanine or tryptophan, so it likely reflects a read error. V gene TRBV20-1 combines with J gene TRBJ2-1, with 12 bases lining up with TRBD1. Losses at the gene ends were 2 bases for V and 7 bases for J; bases not matched to a gene: 3. Germline V CDR1 and CDR2: DFQATT, SNEGSKA (reference sequence). The CDR3 is 14 residues long. CDR3 sequence: CSARWDRGRNEQFL. The CDR3 DNA is TGCAGTGCTAGATGGGACAGGGGGCGGAATGAGCAGTTCTTA.

The chain joins TRBV3-1 to TRBJ2-5; tentative D call: TRBD2 (6 bases). V lost 4 bases and J 5 bases, leaving 17 bases between the germline ends. CDR1 and CDR2 from the germline V gene are LGHDT and YNNKEL (reference sequence). CDR3 size: 15 residues. CDR3 in amino acids: CASSPQGTSSETQYF. The CDR3 DNA reads TGTGCCAGCAGCCCTCAAGGCACTAGCAGCGAGACCCAGTACTTC.

The chain uses TRBV20-1 and TRBJ1-5, with unresolved D. Per germline, CDR1 DFQATT and CDR2 SNEGSKA (reference sequence). The V gene lost 3 bases and the J gene lost 3 bases, with 21 bases spanning the gap. This CDR3 region has 17 residues. The CDR3 DNA is TGCAGTGCTAGGGAACATGGCCCGTCCGGGCCCAATCAGCCCCAGCATTTT. It is translated as CSAREHGPSGPNQPQHF.

J is TRBJ2-6 and V is TRBV6-5, with D hard to call. Germline CDR1 reads MNHEY; CDR2 reads SVGAGI. The CDR3 is made up of 14 amino acids. V shed 5 bases and J shed 3 bases, with 8 bases lying between them. The CDR3 is CASSRSNGANVLTF. Here the CDR3 DNA reads TGTGCCAGCAGTAGGAGTAATGGGGCCAACGTCCTGACTTTC.

The chain uses TRBV20-1 and TRBJ2-3; 12 positions match TRBD2. Germline V gene data show CDR1 as DFQATT and CDR2 as SNEGSKA (reference sequence). This CDR3 contains 15 residues. Unmatched junction bases numbered 12, after V lost 6 bases and J lost 8 bases. The CDR3 nucleotides are TGCAGTGCCGTCCCGACTAGCGGGAGTGTGGGTACGCAGTATTTT. Translating gives CSAVPTSGSVGTQYF.

This clonotype has ten or more counts. The J gene is TRBJ2-4, the V gene TRBV4-1; 7 bases map to TRBD1. This CDR3 contains 18 residues. In germline, CDR1 is MGHRA, CDR2 YSYEKL. The ends lost 1 base at V and 0 bases at J; junction bases unmatched: 9. This CDR3 reads CASSQGRQGLLAKNIQYF. CDR3 in DNA: TGCGCCAGCAGCCAAGGGCGACAGGGCCTACTAGCCAAAAACATTCAGTACTTC.

CDR3 coding DNA: TGTGCCAGCAGGCCCGGGACTAGGCGAGACTTGGCCTACAATGAGCAGTTCTTC. It specifies CASRPGTRRDLAYNEQFF. This chain joins TRBV7-9 and TRBJ2-1, with 8 bases aligning to TRBD2. Germline CDR1 reads SEHNR; CDR2 reads FQNEAQ (reference sequence). The CDR3 spans 18 residues. Losses at the gene ends were 6 bases for V and 2 bases for J; bases not matched to a gene: 15.

DNA for the CDR3: TGCAGCGTGAAACCGGCCACTAGGAGCTCCTACGAGCAGTTCTTC. Amino acid sequence: CSVKPATRSSYEQFF. The V and J genes are TRBV29-1 and TRBJ2-1; D is possibly TRBD2 (5 bases). From germline, CDR1 is SQVTM and CDR2 ANQGSEA. CDR3 size: 15 residues. V was pared by 6 bases and J by 10 bases, with 25 bases between.

In this sample, this clonotype turned up a few times. The chain links TRBV7-9 to TRBJ2-7; 8 bases fit TRBD2. CDR1 SEHNR and CDR2 FQNEAQ come from the germline V gene (reference sequence). V was clipped by 5 bases and J by 1 base; unmatched bases: 7. The CDR3 runs to 15 residues. CDR3 protein: CASSAGTRTSYEQYF. The DNA for the CDR3 is TGTGCCAGCAGCGCCGGGACTAGAACTTCCTACGAGCAGTACTTC.

This clonotype has just a few counts. The V gene is TRBV29-1, the J gene TRBJ1-1, with D unresolved. Per germline, CDR1 SQVTM and CDR2 ANQGSEA. The CDR3 totals 13 residues. Trimming stripped 4 bases from V and 2 bases from J, with 11 bases between. CDR3: CSVVRSSNTEAFF. Written as DNA, the CDR3 is TGCAGCGTTGTGAGATCAAGTAACACTGAAGCTTTCTTT.

The gene calls are TRBV7-3 and TRBJ1-2, with D unclear. Germline V gene lookup returns CDR1 SGHTA and CDR2 FQGTGA. This CDR3 contains 13 residues. With 5 bases removed from V and 4 bases from J, the gap between germline ends came to 11 bases. Here the CDR3 DNA reads TGTGCCAGCAGCGGAGACGACGGCTATGGCTACACCTTC. This sequence encodes CASSGDDGYGYTF.

The rearrangement uses TRBV12-3 or TRBV12-4 and TRBJ2-4; a possible D gene is TRBD2 (5 bases). The CDR3 totals 16 residues. Deletions cut 3 bases from V and 0 bases from J, with 12 bases between. The CDR3 is CASSFPGVLAKNIQYF. CDR3 DNA sequence: TGTGCCAGCAGTTTCCCCGGGGTGCTAGCCAAAAACATTCAGTACTTC.

The CDR3 region is CASSLELRLTANNEQFF. CDR3 nucleotides: TGCGCCAGCAGCTTGGAGTTGAGGTTGACAGCCAACAATGAGCAGTTCTTC. This sequence joins TRBV5-1 and TRBJ2-1; tentatively, D is TRBD1 (5 bases). CDR3 length equals 17 residues. The V gene's germline CDR1 is SGHRS and CDR2 YFSETQ. V lost 0 bases and J 5 bases, leaving 18 bases between the germline ends.

This chain connects TRBV20-1 to TRBJ1-2; a possible D gene is TRBD1 (5 bases). The CDR3 extends over 13 amino acids. Germline V CDR1 and CDR2: DFQATT, SNEGSKA (reference sequence). The V and J ends lost 0 bases and 8 bases respectively, with 13 bases between them. The CDR3 region has the DNA TGCAGTGCTAGAGACCGGGACGGTTTGGGCTACACCTTC. It encodes CSARDRDGLGYTF.

The CDR3 DNA follows: TGTGCCACCAGTGGGCAGAAGATGTACCAAGAGACCCAGTACTTC. Residues: CATSGQKMYQETQYF. The chain links TRBV24-1 to TRBJ2-5; D gene unclear. Germline assignment: CDR1 KGHDR and CDR2 SFDVKD. CDR3 length equals 15 residues. V lost 5 bases to trimming and J lost 0 bases, with 12 bases between them.

A few counts support this clonotype. This chain joins TRBV6-5 and TRBJ1-2; 8 bases line up with TRBD1. V lost 7 bases, J lost 6 bases, and 16 bases stayed unmatched. This CDR3 spans 16 amino acids. The germline CDR1 and CDR2 sequences are MNHEY and SVGAGI. The CDR3 region has the DNA TGTGCCAGCACCTACGGGACAGGACCTGTTCCTGATGGCTACACCTTC. The encoded protein is CASTYGTGPVPDGYTF.

This rearrangement joins TRBV7-3 to TRBJ2-5; the match to TRBD1 covers 12 bases. Germline V gene sequence: CDR1 SGHTA, CDR2 FQGTGA. The junction had 4 bases not matched to a gene; V was cut back by 5 bases and J by 9 bases. The CDR3 contains 13 residues. CDR3 protein: CASSVRDRGPQYF. CDR3 nucleotide sequence: TGTGCCAGCAGCGTCCGGGACAGGGGGCCCCAGTACTTC.

Worth noting for this clonotype: An end of the junction differs from the germline gene, which may be a read error. V gene TRBV7-9 combines with J gene TRBJ2-7; D is uncertain. Germline loops: CDR1 SEHNR, CDR2 FQNEAQ (reference sequence). The CDR3 consists of 13 residues. In nucleotides, the CDR3 is TGTGCCGGCAGCCCCCACAGTCCCTACGAGCAGTACTTC. It encodes CAGSPHSPYEQYF.

This clonotype was counted between two and nine times. CDR3 DNA sequence: TGTGCCAGCAGTCCCCGGCGTGGGGTGGGGGACTCCTACAATGAGCAGTTCTTC. This gives the protein CASSPRRGVGDSYNEQFF. The rearrangement joins TRBV12-3 or TRBV12-4 to TRBJ2-1; the D call may be TRBD1 or TRBD2 (5 bases each). V was cut by 5 bases and J by 0 bases, with 20 bases left in between. The CDR3 is 18 residues long.

A few counts support this clonotype. The chain uses TRBV2 and TRBJ2-3; 14 positions agree with TRBD2. CDR3 length equals 17 residues. The V and J ends lost 6 bases and 6 bases, in that order; junction bases with no gene match: 11. The germline gives CDR1 SNHLY, CDR2 FYNNEI. CDR3 DNA sequence: TGTGCCAGCAGCGTAGAGCGGACTAGCGGGGGGTCCGATACGCAGTATTTT. It translates to CASSVERTSGGSDTQYF.

The chain is built from TRBV20-1 and TRBJ2-1; TRBD2 matches at 9 bases. CDR1 is DFQATT, CDR2 SNEGSKA, per germline (reference sequence). The CDR3 is 16 residues long. J was trimmed by 4 bases and V by 6 bases; bases with no gene match: 13. CDR3 in DNA: TGCAGTGCCGAAGGGGCCAGCGGGAGGACTTACAATGAGCAGTTCTTC. It yields the protein CSAEGASGRTYNEQFF.

In this sample, this clonotype turned up a few times. The chain's CDR3 is CASSPATRVSYEQYF. The CDR3 coding sequence is TGTGCCAGCTCACCTGCGACTAGGGTCTCCTACGAGCAGTACTTC. The chain employs TRBV18 and TRBJ2-7; the D gene is possibly TRBD2 (6 bases). This CDR3 is built from 15 residues. The V and J ends lost 3 bases and 0 bases respectively, with 12 bases between them. Looked up from germline, CDR1 is KGHSH and CDR2 is LQKENI.